These 30 T cell receptor beta chains were all obtained from the same sample, sequenced in a study of OX40 agonist ivuxolimab in advanced cancers. TCRdb's table, derived via immunoSEQ multiplex PCR, lists solely in-frame clones and lacks some. The table has about 79,000 clones, roughly four fifths seen once. The sample consisted of CD4+ or CD8+ T cells sorted from blood, taken in a trial of the OX40 agonist ivuxolimab. These receptors all stem from an adult with an advanced solid tumor such as melanoma, head and neck, liver or kidney cancer.

CDR3 sequence (DNA): TGTGCCAGCAGCCACCCAAATACGCAGTATTTT. Translating it yields CASSHPNTQYF. The V call is TRBV28, the J call TRBJ2-3; D is uncertain. This CDR3 has 11 residues. The ends were cut back, 6 bases at V and 7 bases at J, with 8 bases in the middle. The germline V gene has CDR1 MDHEN and CDR2 SYDVKM.

The chain is built from TRBV7-9 and TRBJ1-3; maybe TRBD1 (5 bases). The V end lost 5 bases, the J end lost 3 bases, and 14 bases lay between the germline ends. The CDR3 covers 15 residues. Per the germline V gene, CDR1 is SEHNR and CDR2 is FQNEAQ (reference sequence). In DNA, the CDR3 is TGTGCCAGCAGCCTAGGGTGGGGGAGTGGAAACACCATATATTTT. It specifies CASSLGWGSGNTIYF.

This chain connects TRBV7-9 to TRBJ1-1; no firm D call. Trimming left V 3 bases short and J 6 bases short, with 8 bases between. Germline V lookup: CDR1 SEHNR, CDR2 FQNEAQ (reference sequence). CDR3 length: 12 residues. This CDR3 reads CASSFGLPEAFF. CDR3 nucleotides: TGTGCCAGCAGCTTCGGATTGCCTGAAGCTTTCTTT.

The chain recombines TRBV10-3 with TRBJ1-2; 9 bases fit TRBD1. The ends lost 10 bases at V and 5 bases at J; junction bases unmatched: 8. The CDR3 covers 13 residues. The germline gives CDR1 ENHRY, CDR2 SYGVKD. CDR3 residues: CATGGQGGYGYTF. CDR3 DNA: TGTGCCACGGGGGGACAGGGTGGTTATGGCTACACCTTC.

The chain carries TRBV5-3 and TRBJ2-3; 9 bases are a match to TRBD2. TRBV5-3 is identified as an open reading frame with a role that is uncertain. The CDR3 covers 15 residues. V trimming: 0 bases; J trimming: 2 bases; junction bases outside the gene matches: 1. CDR3 DNA sequence: TGTGCCAGAAGCTTGGCTAGCGGGGCCACAGATACGCAGTATTTT. This encodes CARSLASGATDTQYF.

The V gene is TRBV2, the J gene TRBJ2-2, with a weak D call TRBD2 (6 bases). Trimming removed 6 bases at V and 0 bases at J, with 8 bases between. Per the germline V gene, CDR1 is SNHLY and CDR2 is FYNNEI. The CDR3 has 14 amino acids. DNA for the CDR3: TGTGCCAGCAGAGGGGACTCGAACACCGGGGAGCTGTTTTTT. Encoded protein: CASRGDSNTGELFF. The full variable domain, rest sourced from reference TRBV2 and TRBJ2-2, is EPEVTQTPSHQVTQMGQEVILRCVPISNHLYFYWYRQILGQKVEFLVSFYNNEISEKSEIFDDQFSVERPDGSNFTLKIRSTKLEDSAMYFCASRGDSNTGELFFGEGSRLTVL.

The V gene is TRBV5-1, the J gene TRBJ2-4; 9 nucleotides line up with TRBD1. The germline V gene encodes CDR1 SGHRS and CDR2 YFSETQ. The CDR3 totals 17 residues. V was clipped by 0 bases and J by 0 bases; unmatched bases: 4. DNA of the CDR3: TGCGCCAGCAGCTTGGGGGGACAGGGAATAGCCAAAAACATTCAGTACTTC. It translates to CASSLGGQGIAKNIQYF.

This clone has a single count. CDR3 loop: CAWSVLRETDTQYF. The CDR3 bases are TGTGCCTGGAGTGTACTACGGGAGACAGATACGCAGTATTTT. The chain has TRBV30 and TRBJ2-3; D is possibly TRBD2 (6 bases). V lost 0 bases and J 3 bases, leaving 10 bases between the germline ends. CDR1 is GTSNPN and CDR2 is SVGIG in the germline V gene (reference sequence). The CDR3 has 14 amino acids.

V gene TRBV10-3 combines with J gene TRBJ2-5, with TRBD1 matching 11 bases. The trim removed 3 bases at V and 2 bases at J, leaving 11 bases unmatched. The CDR3 contains 18 residues. CDR1 is ENHRY and CDR2 is SYGVKD in the germline V gene. The CDR3 DNA sequence: TGTGCCATCAGTGATAGGGGACCGGGGACAGGGGGGCAAGAGACCCAGTACTTC. This encodes CAISDRGPGTGGQETQYF.

This clone turned up a few times. The chain employs TRBV9 and TRBJ1-3; no definite D call. V lost 2 bases to trimming and J lost 3 bases, with 9 bases between them. This CDR3 region has 14 residues. Germline V gene lookup returns CDR1 SGDLS and CDR2 YYNGEE. As DNA, the CDR3 is TGTGCCAGCAGCGTCGAGACGGGTGGAAACACCATATATTTT. Amino acids: CASSVETGGNTIYF. The full variable domain, completed using reference TRBV9 and TRBJ1-3, is DSGVTQTPKHLITATGQRVTLRCSPRSGDLSVYWYQQSLDQGLQFLIQYYNGEERAKGNILERFSAQQFPDLHSELNLSSLELGDSALYFCASSVETGGNTIYFGEGSWLTVV.

The genes are TRBV7-2 and TRBJ2-7, with 7 bases aligning to TRBD1. CDR1 and CDR2 from the germline V gene are SGHTA and FQGNSA. V shed 2 bases and J 5 bases; nucleotides not matched to a gene: 12. The CDR3 has 16 amino acids. In DNA form, the CDR3 reads TGTGCCAGCAGCTTATCATCGGGGCAGGGGGAAAACGAGCAGTACTTC. Protein sequence: CASSLSSGQGENEQYF.

This clone was recorded once. The V call is TRBV28, the J call TRBJ1-6, with a weak D call TRBD1 (5 bases). The length of the CDR3 is 14 residues. V gave up 6 bases and J gave up 9 bases, with 15 bases separating them. Germline V gene sequence: CDR1 MDHEN, CDR2 SYDVKM. The CDR3 reads CASRLGQGGSPLHF. The CDR3 DNA reads TGTGCCAGCAGATTGGGGCAGGGCGGTTCACCCCTCCACTTT.

The chain employs TRBV18 and TRBJ2-1; D ambiguous. The CDR3 is 14 amino acids. Germline V gives CDR1 KGHSH, CDR2 LQKENI. V lost 3 bases and J lost 0, with 6 bases in between. The CDR3 sequence is CASSPSSSYNEQFF. The CDR3 coding sequence is TGTGCCAGCTCACCCTCCAGCTCCTACAATGAGCAGTTCTTC.

The V call is TRBV7-9, the J call TRBJ2-7; TRBD1 is a possible D gene (5 bases). The CDR3 spans 14 residues. Germline-derived CDR1 and CDR2 are SEHNR and FQNEAQ (reference sequence). V lost 5 bases to trimming and J lost 2 bases, with 13 bases between them. The CDR3 bases are TGTGCCAGCAGCCAGGGCAGGAACACCTACGAGCAGTACTTC. This gives the protein CASSQGRNTYEQYF.

The CDR3 sequence is CASSQDFGQGANEQFF. CDR3 coding DNA: TGCGCCAGCAGCCAAGACTTTGGGCAGGGGGCGAATGAGCAGTTCTTC. The genes are TRBV4-3 and TRBJ2-1; 8 bases map to TRBD1. The germline gives CDR1 LGHNA, CDR2 YSLEER. This CDR3 is built from 16 residues. J gave up 7 bases and V 0 bases, and 8 bases lay outside the gene matches.

This chain uses TRBV5-1 with TRBJ1-1; no clear D gene. With 7 bases removed from V and 3 bases from J, the gap between germline ends came to 16 bases. The CDR3 totals 14 residues. CDR1 and CDR2 from the germline V gene are SGHRS and YFSETQ. The CDR3 coding sequence is TGCGCCAGCCGGGTTGGAGGCGTAGACACTGAAGCTTTCTTT. As protein: CASRVGGVDTEAFF.

J is TRBJ2-1 and V is TRBV9; 9 nucleotides agree with TRBD2. With V trimmed by 0 bases and J by 4 bases, 2 bases remained unmatched. This CDR3 comprises 15 residues. Germline V gene lookup returns CDR1 SGDLS and CDR2 YYNGEE. CDR3 nucleotides: TGTGCCAGCAGCGTAGGGCGGGGGGGATACAATGAGCAGTTCTTC. It encodes CASSVGRGGYNEQFF.

The rearrangement links TRBV7-2 to TRBJ1-1; no clear D. CDR1 is SGHTA and CDR2 is FQGNSA in the germline V gene. The CDR3 sequence is 13 residues long. The V end lost 3 bases, the J end lost 0 bases, and 5 bases lay between the germline ends. This CDR3 reads CASSLRLNTEAFF. As DNA, the CDR3 is TGTGCCAGCAGCTTGAGACTGAACACTGAAGCTTTCTTT.

The rearrangement joins TRBV5-1 to TRBJ2-7; possibly TRBD2 for D (6 bases). In germline, CDR1 is SGHRS, CDR2 YFSETQ. The CDR3 is 11 amino acids. V was pared by 5 bases and J by 7 bases, with 10 bases between. This CDR3 reads CASSSGGEQYF. CDR3 nucleotides: TGCGCCAGCAGTTCTGGGGGGGAGCAGTACTTC.

This clone was detected only once. The genes are TRBV5-4 and TRBJ2-3; TRBD1 matches 8 bases. Germline V gives CDR1 SGHNT, CDR2 YYREEE (reference sequence). The CDR3 loop spans 14 amino acids. V gave up 4 bases and J gave up 4 bases; unmatched junction bases: 5. CDR3 in amino acids: CASSPDRVPDTQYF. Written as DNA, the CDR3 is TGTGCCAGCAGCCCGGACAGGGTCCCAGATACGCAGTATTTT.

The chain recombines TRBV15 with TRBJ2-5; 10 bases agree with TRBD2. V gave up 0 bases and J gave up 1 base; unmatched junction bases: 8. Germline CDR1 and CDR2: LNHNV and YYDKDF (reference sequence). The length of the CDR3 is 18 residues. This chain's CDR3 is CATSRDLKLAGIQETQYF. In DNA form, the CDR3 reads TGTGCCACCAGCAGAGATCTGAAACTAGCGGGGATCCAAGAGACCCAGTACTTC.

The chain combines TRBV5-1 with TRBJ2-5, with a possible D match to TRBD1 (6 bases). Trimming took off 0 bases at V and 5 bases at J, with 11 bases between the two ends. CDR1 is SGHRS and CDR2 is YFSETQ in the germline V gene. This CDR3 region has 14 residues. This chain's CDR3 is CASSLAGQKETQYF. The CDR3 bases are TGCGCCAGCAGCTTGGCAGGACAGAAGGAGACCCAGTACTTC. The complete variable domain, with remaining parts taken from reference TRBV5-1 and TRBJ2-5, reads KAGVTQTPRYLIKTRGQQVTLSCSPISGHRSVSWYQQTPGQGLQFLFEYFSETQRNKGNFPGRFSGRQFSNSRSEMNVSTLELGDSALYLCASSLAGQKETQYFGPGTRLLVL.

The chain is built from TRBV19 and TRBJ1-4, with D perhaps matching TRBD1 (5 bases). V shed 5 bases and J shed 0 bases, with 10 bases lying between them. The CDR3 runs to 15 residues. Per the germline V gene, CDR1 is LNHDA and CDR2 is SQIVND (reference sequence). The CDR3 coding sequence is TGTGCCAGTAGTCTGGAGGGACCAACTAATGAAAAACTGTTTTTT. Translated: CASSLEGPTNEKLFF.

V is TRBV10-3 and J is TRBJ2-1; the match to TRBD2 covers 16 bases. The CDR3 sequence is 16 residues long. From germline, CDR1 is ENHRY and CDR2 SYGVKD. V dropped 7 bases and J dropped 9; count of bases not matched to a gene: 9. CDR3 coding DNA: TGTGCCATCACATTGGGACTAGCGGGAGGGCAGGGTGAGCAGTTCTTC. It encodes CAITLGLAGGQGEQFF.

The CDR3, as DNA: TGTGCCAGCAGCGGCTCCGGGACGGGCAATTACGAGCAGTACTTC. It translates to CASSGSGTGNYEQYF. This chain connects TRBV28 to TRBJ2-7; D might be TRBD1 or TRBD2, each matching 5 bases. Germline assignment: CDR1 MDHEN and CDR2 SYDVKM. CDR3 length: 15 amino acids. V was clipped by 6 bases and J by 4 bases, with 19 bases between them.

Here the CDR3 reads CASSLGGRNAGETQYF. For the CDR3, the DNA is TGTGCCAGCAGCTTGGGGGGCAGGAACGCAGGAGAGACCCAGTACTTC. The J gene is TRBJ2-5, the V gene TRBV5-4; maybe TRBD1 (5 bases). This CDR3 comprises 16 residues. Trimming cost V 0 bases and J 4 bases, with 16 bases left between them. Germline CDR1 and CDR2: SGHNT and YYREEE (reference sequence). Using reference TRBV5-4 and TRBJ2-5 for the parts outside the CDR3, the full variable domain is ETGVTQSPTHLIKTRGQQVTLRCSSQSGHNTVSWYQQALGQGPQFIFQYYREEENGRGNFPPRFSGLQFPNYSSELNVNALELDDSALYLCASSLGGRNAGETQYFGPGTRLLVL.

This clone was seen just once. V gene TRBV28 combines with J gene TRBJ2-7; D remains ambiguous. Germline V gives CDR1 MDHEN, CDR2 SYDVKM. Between the trimmed V and J ends, which lost 11 bases and 5 bases, there was a span of 22 bases. The CDR3 has 14 residues. Written as DNA, the CDR3 is TGTGCCTCCGGTCGTGTAGGTCCACCCCACGAGCAGTACTTC. Protein sequence: CASGRVGPPHEQYF. Drawing the rest from reference TRBV28 and TRBJ2-7, the complete variable domain is DVKVTQSSRYLVKRTGEKVFLECVQDMDHENMFWYRQDPGLGLRLIYFSYDVKMKEKGDIPEGYSVSREKKERFSLILESASTNQTSMYLCASGRVGPPHEQYFGPGTRLTVT.

The V and J genes are TRBV4-1 and TRBJ2-7, with 9 nucleotides matching TRBD1. Germline V gives CDR1 MGHRA, CDR2 YSYEKL. This CDR3 has 16 residues. After removal of 0 bases from V and 9 bases from J, the junction contained 12 bases not matched to a gene. CDR3: CASSQDIGTGSVRQYF. The CDR3 DNA reads TGCGCCAGCAGCCAAGATATTGGGACAGGGAGCGTGCGGCAGTACTTC.

This chain joins TRBV7-3 and TRBJ2-3; TRBD2 might be the D (5 bases). Germline loops: CDR1 SGHTA, CDR2 FQGTGA. The V end was cut by 2 bases, the J end by 6 bases, with 9 bases between. The CDR3 is 13 residues long. The CDR3 DNA is TGTGCCAGCAGCTTACTAGCTGTGGATACGCAGTATTTT. Translated, it gives CASSLLAVDTQYF.

The V gene is TRBV12-5, the J gene TRBJ1-1, with D possibly matching TRBD1 (6 bases). Trimming shortened V by 4 bases and J by 11 bases, and 14 bases separated the two germline ends. The germline V gene encodes CDR1 LGHNT and CDR2 FRNRAP. The CDR3 spans 12 residues. The CDR3 DNA is TGTGCTAGTGGTTCCCGGCAGGGGCAGGCTTTCTTT. It codes for CASGSRQGQAFF. Based on the CDR3 plus reference TRBV12-5 and TRBJ1-1, the full variable domain is DARVTQTPRHKVTEMGQEVTMRCQPILGHNTVFWYRQTMMQGLELLAYFRNRAPLDDSGMPKDRFSAEMPDATLATLKIQPSEPRDSAVYFCASGSRQGQAFFGQGTRLTVV.